Each of the 7 T cell receptor beta chains below was sequenced from the same sample in a study of T cell changes during pregnancy in multiple sclerosis. The data were produced by immunoSEQ multiplex PCR, yet TCRdb's version contains in-frame clones alone and is incomplete. The sample has about 47,000 clones, about 91% seen once; the top ten hold less than 2.5%. The source was peripheral blood, collected in the third trimester of pregnancy. The receptors originated from a female donor with multiple sclerosis, enrolled in a pregnancy study.

This clone is a singleton in its sample. The V call is TRBV6-5, the J call TRBJ2-2; a possible D gene is TRBD2 (6 bases). This CDR3 is built from 13 residues. Germline V gene data show CDR1 as MNHEY and CDR2 as SVGAGI. V was shortened by 8 bases and J by 1 base, with 8 bases between the two germline ends. In DNA form, the CDR3 reads TGTGCCAGCCGGCGGGGGAACACCGGGGAGCTGTTTTTT. This encodes CASRRGNTGELFF.

The rearrangement links TRBV28 to TRBJ2-2; 8 bases fit TRBD2. The V and J ends lost 6 bases and 9 bases, in that order; junction bases with no gene match: 3. The CDR3 spans 12 residues. CDR1 and CDR2 (germline): MDHEN, SYDVKM. CDR3 protein: CASSPGGRELFF. As DNA, the CDR3 is TGTGCCAGCAGCCCGGGAGGGAGGGAGCTGTTTTTT. The variable domain in full, with the rest retrieved from reference TRBV28 and TRBJ2-2, is DVKVTQSSRYLVKRTGEKVFLECVQDMDHENMFWYRQDPGLGLRLIYFSYDVKMKEKGDIPEGYSVSREKKERFSLILESASTNQTSMYLCASSPGGRELFFGEGSRLTVL.

The chain is built from TRBV28 and TRBJ1-5, with 11 positions matching TRBD1. The ends lost 2 bases at V and 5 bases at J; junction bases unmatched: 5. The CDR3 extends over 16 amino acids. Germline V lookup: CDR1 MDHEN, CDR2 SYDVKM. The CDR3 is CASSLGDRGDHQPQHF. The DNA for the CDR3 is TGTGCCAGCAGTTTAGGGGACAGGGGGGATCATCAGCCCCAGCATTTT.

This clone is a singleton in its sample. The J gene is TRBJ2-3, the V gene TRBV6-4; 10 nucleotides match TRBD2. J was trimmed by 2 bases and V by 6 bases; bases with no gene match: 5. Germline V CDR1 and CDR2: MRHNA, SNTAGT. CDR3 length: 15 amino acids. The CDR3 region has the DNA TGTGCCAGCAGCGCTAGCGGGAGCGCCACAGATACGCAGTATTTT. Translated, it gives CASSASGSATDTQYF.

Comments on this clone: The identical CDR3 is also encoded by other nucleotide sequences in the sample. The chain carries TRBV7-2 and TRBJ2-7, with D unclear. The germline V and J ends were trimmed by 0 bases and 1 base, with 7 bases remaining between them. The CDR3 length is 14 residues. Germline assignment: CDR1 SGHTA and CDR2 FQGNSA. The CDR3 protein is CASSLASNSYEQYF. CDR3 nucleotides: TGTGCCAGCAGCTTAGCTTCTAATTCCTACGAGCAGTACTTC.

V is TRBV7-9 and J is TRBJ1-3, with 7 positions matching TRBD1. CDR3 size: 14 residues. CDR1 and CDR2 from the germline V gene are SEHNR and FQNEAQ (reference sequence). Trimming removed 7 bases from V and 0 bases from J; junction bases left unmatched: 3. This chain's CDR3 is CASTRTGSGNTIYF. The CDR3 region has the DNA TGTGCCAGCACTCGGACAGGCTCTGGAAACACCATATATTTT.

V is TRBV28 and J is TRBJ2-7, with D tentatively TRBD1 (6 bases). Trimming took 6 bases from V and 5 from J, leaving 8 bases between them. Per germline, CDR1 MDHEN and CDR2 SYDVKM. This CDR3 has 11 amino acids. Written as DNA, the CDR3 is TGTGCCAGCAGCTCAGGGGACGAGCAGTACTTC. Amino acid sequence: CASSSGDEQYF. The complete variable domain, with remaining parts taken from reference TRBV28 and TRBJ2-7, reads DVKVTQSSRYLVKRTGEKVFLECVQDMDHENMFWYRQDPGLGLRLIYFSYDVKMKEKGDIPEGYSVSREKKERFSLILESASTNQTSMYLCASSSGDEQYFGPGTRLTVT.